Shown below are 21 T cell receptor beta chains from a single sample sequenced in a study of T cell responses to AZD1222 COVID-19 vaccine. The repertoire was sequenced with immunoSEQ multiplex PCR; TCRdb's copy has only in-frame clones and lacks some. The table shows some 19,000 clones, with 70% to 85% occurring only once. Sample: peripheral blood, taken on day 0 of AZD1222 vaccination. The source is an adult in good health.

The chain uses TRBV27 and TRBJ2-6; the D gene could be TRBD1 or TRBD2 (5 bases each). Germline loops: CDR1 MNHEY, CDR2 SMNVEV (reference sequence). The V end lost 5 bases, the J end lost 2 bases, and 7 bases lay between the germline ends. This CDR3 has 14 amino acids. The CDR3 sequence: CASSGTTGANVLTF. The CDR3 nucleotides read TGTGCCAGCAGTGGGACCACTGGGGCCAACGTCCTGACTTTC.

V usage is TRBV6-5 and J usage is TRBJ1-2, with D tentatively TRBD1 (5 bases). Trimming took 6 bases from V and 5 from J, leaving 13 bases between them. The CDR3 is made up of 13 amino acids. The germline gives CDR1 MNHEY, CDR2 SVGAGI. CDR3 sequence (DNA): TGTGCCAGCAGACCGGGGCACTCTTATGGCTACACCTTC. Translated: CASRPGHSYGYTF.

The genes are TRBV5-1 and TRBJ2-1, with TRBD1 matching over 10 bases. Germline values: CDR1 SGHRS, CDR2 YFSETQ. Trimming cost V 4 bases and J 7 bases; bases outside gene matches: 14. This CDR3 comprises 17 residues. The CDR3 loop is CASSLGQGLHLGNEQFF. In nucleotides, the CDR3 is TGCGCCAGCAGCCTGGGACAGGGGCTCCACTTAGGGAATGAGCAGTTCTTC.

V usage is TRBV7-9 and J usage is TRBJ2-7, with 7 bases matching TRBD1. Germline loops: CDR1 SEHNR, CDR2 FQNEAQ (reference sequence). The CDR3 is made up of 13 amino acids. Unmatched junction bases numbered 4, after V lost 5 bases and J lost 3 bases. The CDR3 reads CASSRGQFYEQYF. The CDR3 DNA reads TGTGCCAGCAGCCGGGGACAGTTCTACGAGCAGTACTTC. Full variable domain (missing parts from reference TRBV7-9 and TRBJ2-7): DTGVSQNPRHKITKRGQNVTFRCDPISEHNRLYWYRQTLGQGPEFLTYFQNEAQLEKSRLLSDRFSAERPKGSFSTLEIQRTEQGDSAMYLCASSRGQFYEQYFGPGTRLTVT.

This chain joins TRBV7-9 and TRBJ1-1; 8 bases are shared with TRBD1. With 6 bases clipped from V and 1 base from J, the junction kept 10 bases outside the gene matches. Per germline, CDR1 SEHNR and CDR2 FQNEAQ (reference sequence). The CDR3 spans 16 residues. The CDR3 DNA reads TGTGCCAGCAGTCTCGGACAGGGCGGAACGAACACTGAAGCTTTCTTT. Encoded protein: CASSLGQGGTNTEAFF.

Here the CDR3 reads CASRKTGTPSSGANVLTF. Here the CDR3 DNA reads TGTGCCAGCAGGAAAACCGGGACACCTAGCTCTGGGGCCAACGTCCTGACTTTC. V usage is TRBV14 and J usage is TRBJ2-6; TRBD1 might be the D (6 bases). This CDR3 has 18 amino acids. Germline lookup yields CDR1 SGHDN and CDR2 FVKESK. With 6 bases removed from V and 0 bases from J, the gap between germline ends came to 18 bases.

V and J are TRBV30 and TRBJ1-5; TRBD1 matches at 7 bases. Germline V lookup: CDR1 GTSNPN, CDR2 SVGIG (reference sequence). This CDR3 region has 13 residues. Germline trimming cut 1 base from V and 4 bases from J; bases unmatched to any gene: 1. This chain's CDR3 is CAWSGQGNQPQHF. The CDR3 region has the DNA TGTGCCTGGAGTGGACAGGGAAATCAGCCCCAGCATTTT.

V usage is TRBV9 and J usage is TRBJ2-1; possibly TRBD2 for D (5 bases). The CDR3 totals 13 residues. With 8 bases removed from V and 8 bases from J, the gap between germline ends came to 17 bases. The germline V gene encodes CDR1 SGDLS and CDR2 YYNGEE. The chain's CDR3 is CASQATTGDEQFF. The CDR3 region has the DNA TGTGCCAGTCAGGCGACCACCGGGGATGAGCAGTTCTTC.

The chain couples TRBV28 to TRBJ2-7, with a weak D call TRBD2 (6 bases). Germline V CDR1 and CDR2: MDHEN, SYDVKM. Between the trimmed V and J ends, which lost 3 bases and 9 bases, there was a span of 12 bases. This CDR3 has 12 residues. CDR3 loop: CASSLNSGRQYF. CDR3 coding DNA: TGTGCCAGCAGTTTGAATTCCGGGAGGCAGTACTTC.

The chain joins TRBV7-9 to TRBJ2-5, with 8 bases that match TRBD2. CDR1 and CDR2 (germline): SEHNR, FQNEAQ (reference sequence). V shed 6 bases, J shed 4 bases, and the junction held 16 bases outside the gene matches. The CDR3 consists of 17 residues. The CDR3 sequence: CASRTAGSIAGGETQYF. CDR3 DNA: TGTGCCAGCAGAACGGCCGGATCGATTGCGGGGGGAGAGACCCAGTACTTC.

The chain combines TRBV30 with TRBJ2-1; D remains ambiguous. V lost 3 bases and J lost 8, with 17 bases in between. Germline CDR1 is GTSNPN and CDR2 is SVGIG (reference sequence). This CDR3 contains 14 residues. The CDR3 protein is CAWRGGPFGYEQFF. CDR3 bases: TGTGCCTGGAGAGGTGGGCCGTTTGGCTATGAGCAGTTCTTC.

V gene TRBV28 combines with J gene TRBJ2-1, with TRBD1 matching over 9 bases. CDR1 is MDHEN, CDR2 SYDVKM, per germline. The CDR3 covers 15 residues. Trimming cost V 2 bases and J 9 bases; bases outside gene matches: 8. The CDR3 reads CASSLAGQGRSEQFF. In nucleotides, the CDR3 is TGTGCCAGCAGTTTAGCGGGACAGGGCCGAAGTGAGCAGTTCTTC.

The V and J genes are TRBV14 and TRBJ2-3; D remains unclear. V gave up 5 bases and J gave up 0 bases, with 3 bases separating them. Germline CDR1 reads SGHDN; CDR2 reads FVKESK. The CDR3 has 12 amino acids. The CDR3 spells CASSFSTDTQYF. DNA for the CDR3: TGTGCCAGCAGCTTCAGCACAGATACGCAGTATTTT.

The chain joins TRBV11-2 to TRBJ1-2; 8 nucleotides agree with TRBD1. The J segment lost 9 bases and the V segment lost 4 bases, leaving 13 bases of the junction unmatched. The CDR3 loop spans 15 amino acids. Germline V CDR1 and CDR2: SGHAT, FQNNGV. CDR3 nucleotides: TGTGCCAGCAGCTCTTTAAGGACAGGGAATTATAGCTACACCTTC. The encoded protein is CASSSLRTGNYSYTF.

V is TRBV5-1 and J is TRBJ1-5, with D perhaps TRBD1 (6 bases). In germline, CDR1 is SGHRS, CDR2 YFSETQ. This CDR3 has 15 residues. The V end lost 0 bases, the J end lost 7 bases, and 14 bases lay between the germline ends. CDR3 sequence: CASSLAGGWGQPQHF. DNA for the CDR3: TGCGCCAGCAGCTTGGCGGGGGGCTGGGGACAGCCCCAGCATTTT. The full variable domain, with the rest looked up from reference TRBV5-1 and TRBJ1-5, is KAGVTQTPRYLIKTRGQQVTLSCSPISGHRSVSWYQQTPGQGLQFLFEYFSETQRNKGNFPGRFSGRQFSNSRSEMNVSTLELGDSALYLCASSLAGGWGQPQHFGDGTRLSIL.

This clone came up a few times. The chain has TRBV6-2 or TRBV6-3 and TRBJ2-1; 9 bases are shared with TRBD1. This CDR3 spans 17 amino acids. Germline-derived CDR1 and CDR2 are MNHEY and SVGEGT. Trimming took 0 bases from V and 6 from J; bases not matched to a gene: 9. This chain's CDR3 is CASSYSYGTGRGNEQFF. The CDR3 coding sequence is TGTGCCAGCAGTTACTCGTACGGGACAGGGCGTGGCAATGAGCAGTTCTTC.

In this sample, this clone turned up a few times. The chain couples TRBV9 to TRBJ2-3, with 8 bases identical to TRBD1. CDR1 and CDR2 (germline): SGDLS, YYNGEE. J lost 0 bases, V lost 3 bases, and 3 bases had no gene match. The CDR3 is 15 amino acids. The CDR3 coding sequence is TGTGCCAGCAGCGGTCGGACAGGGAGCACAGATACGCAGTATTTT. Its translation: CASSGRTGSTDTQYF.

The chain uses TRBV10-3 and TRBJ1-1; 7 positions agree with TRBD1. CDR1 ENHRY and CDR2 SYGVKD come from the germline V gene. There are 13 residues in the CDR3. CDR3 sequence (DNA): TGTGCGGCAAGGGGGCAGGTGAACACTGAAGCTTTCTTT. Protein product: CAARGQVNTEAFF.

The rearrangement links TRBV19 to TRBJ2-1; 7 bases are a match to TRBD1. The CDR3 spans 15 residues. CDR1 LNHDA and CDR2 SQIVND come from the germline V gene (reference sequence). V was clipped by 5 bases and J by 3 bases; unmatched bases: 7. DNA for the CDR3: TGTGCCAGTAGTCAGTCAGGGGGTTTCTACAATGAGCAGTTCTTC. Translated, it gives CASSQSGGFYNEQFF.

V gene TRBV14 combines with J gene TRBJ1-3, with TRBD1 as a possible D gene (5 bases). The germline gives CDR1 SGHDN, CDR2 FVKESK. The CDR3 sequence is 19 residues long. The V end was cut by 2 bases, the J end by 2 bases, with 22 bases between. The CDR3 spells CASSQILGRGARPGNTIYF. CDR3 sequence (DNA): TGTGCCAGCAGCCAAATATTAGGGCGTGGGGCGCGGCCTGGAAACACCATATATTTT.

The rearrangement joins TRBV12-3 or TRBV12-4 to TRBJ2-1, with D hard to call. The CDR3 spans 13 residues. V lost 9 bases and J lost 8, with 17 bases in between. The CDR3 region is CASQDPNGDEQFF. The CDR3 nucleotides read TGTGCCAGTCAGGACCCCAATGGGGATGAGCAGTTCTTC.